Shown below are 7 T cell receptor beta chains from a single sample sequenced in a study of OX40 agonist ivuxolimab in advanced cancers. The library was obtained by the immunoSEQ multiplex PCR assay. TCRdb stores this immuneACCESS table with in-frame sequences only. Part of the clones is absent; in the studies checked, under half of the shortfall reflects unresolved V genes, and no reason is known for the rest. The sample has 35,000 or so clones on record, less than 85% of them singletons. The top ten clones comprise over 15% of the sample. Sequences were derived from CD4+ or CD8+ T cells sorted from blood, sampled in a trial of the OX40 agonist ivuxolimab. The receptor set was obtained from an adult with an advanced solid tumor such as melanoma, head and neck, liver or kidney cancer.

The chain carries TRBV28 and TRBJ1-3; weak D call: TRBD1 (6 bases). Per the germline V gene, CDR1 is MDHEN and CDR2 is SYDVKM. This CDR3 spans 15 amino acids. Trimming took 2 bases from V and 3 from J, leaving 11 bases between them. This CDR3 reads CASSLAGVGGNTIYF. CDR3 in DNA: TGTGCCAGCAGTTTAGCAGGGGTCGGTGGAAACACCATATATTTT.

The V call is TRBV5-6, the J call TRBJ2-2; D is undetermined. This CDR3 contains 12 residues. CDR1 is SGHDT, CDR2 YYEEEE, per germline. V lost 4 bases to trimming and J lost 8 bases, with 9 bases between them. The CDR3 sequence: CASSLLPGELFF. The CDR3 DNA follows: TGTGCCAGCAGCCTCCTTCCGGGGGAGCTGTTTTTT.

The rearrangement uses TRBV11-3 and TRBJ2-7; D is uncertain. Germline CDR1 and CDR2: SGHNT and YENEEA. Between the trimmed V and J ends, which lost 5 bases and 4 bases, there was a span of 18 bases. The length of the CDR3 is 15 residues. In nucleotides, the CDR3 is TGTGCCAGCAGCCCCGAGAACTGGTACGGTTACGAGCAGTACTTC. Protein product: CASSPENWYGYEQYF.

Sample share makes this clone medium-sized. This rearrangement joins TRBV4-1 to TRBJ2-7; 10 nucleotides align to TRBD1. Germline CDR1 reads MGHRA; CDR2 reads YSYEKL. The J segment lost 7 bases and the V segment lost 3 bases, leaving 6 bases of the junction unmatched. The CDR3 is made up of 14 amino acids. The CDR3 protein is CASSHGTGALEQYF. The DNA of the CDR3 is TGCGCCAGCAGCCACGGGACAGGGGCGCTGGAGCAGTACTTC.

Notes on this clone: This sequence may be a read error, since a much larger clone differs from it by one base. The sample has other DNA sequences that encode this CDR3 too. CDR3 sequence (DNA): TGTGCCAGCAGTTTATCCCCCGGGACAGGGGCCTACGAGCAGTACTTC. Translated, it gives CASSLSPGTGAYEQYF. The chain couples TRBV27 to TRBJ2-7, with TRBD1 matching 10 bases. Germline trimming cut 0 bases from V and 2 bases from J; bases unmatched to any gene: 4. CDR1 is MNHEY, CDR2 SMNVEV, per germline (reference sequence). This CDR3 spans 16 amino acids.

This sequence joins TRBV5-1 and TRBJ1-1; 9 positions match TRBD1. Germline loops: CDR1 SGHRS, CDR2 YFSETQ. CDR3 length: 14 residues. The V segment lost 1 base and the J segment 7 bases; nucleotides outside the gene matches: 5. The CDR3 is CASSLRPGQGEAFF. DNA of the CDR3: TGCGCCAGCAGCTTGAGGCCGGGACAGGGTGAAGCTTTCTTT.

This chain connects TRBV6-1 to TRBJ1-2; D unclear. Trimming took off 1 base at V and 4 bases at J, with 4 bases between the two ends. The CDR3 consists of 12 residues. The germline V gene has CDR1 MNHNS and CDR2 SASEGT. The CDR3 sequence is CASSEGGYGYTF. The DNA of the CDR3 is TGTGCCAGCAGTGAAGGAGGCTATGGCTACACCTTC.